This passage covers 5 T cell receptor beta chains from one sample sequenced in a study of blood T cells in healthy people across ages. Primed by a sample-barcoded 5' primer and a J-beta primer mix, a second PCR proceeded for about 6 to 12 cycles. TCRdb used MiXCR to reprocess the 5' RACE reads, holding one entry per CDR3 protein. This sample has roughly 1.6 million distinct CDR3 sequences, with 34% found just once. Sequencing used blood. The receptor source for this set is a woman younger than 45 in good health.

In its sample, this clonotype was seen a few times. The chain recombines TRBV20-1 with TRBJ2-3; a weak D match, TRBD2 (5 bases). CDR3 length: 14 amino acids. The germline V gene encodes CDR1 DFQATT and CDR2 SNEGSKA (reference sequence). V was trimmed by 2 bases and J by 6 bases, leaving 15 bases between them. The CDR3 coding sequence is TGCAGTGCTAGATCAAGCGGAACACTGGATACGCAGTATTTT. Translated: CSARSSGTLDTQYF.

This clonotype has ten or more counts. CDR3 nucleotides: TGTGCCAGCATGCCCGGGGCCTACTATGGCTACACCTTC. Translation: CASMPGAYYGYTF. The V call is TRBV12-3 or TRBV12-4, the J call TRBJ1-2; a possible D gene is TRBD1 (5 bases). CDR3 size: 13 residues. V dropped 7 bases and J dropped 3 bases, with 12 bases sitting between them.

The chain joins TRBV4-1 to TRBJ2-5; 9 bases fit TRBD2. J gave up 2 bases and V 3 bases, and 4 bases lay outside the gene matches. Germline CDR1 is MGHRA and CDR2 is YSYEKL. The CDR3 loop spans 15 amino acids. The CDR3 DNA reads TGCGCCAGCAGCCAGGGGACTAGCAGTCAAGAGACCCAGTACTTC. Encoded protein: CASSQGTSSQETQYF.

This clonotype was picked up a small number of times. A read error may explain this, as a much larger clone is one base away. The chain links TRBV20-1 to TRBJ2-6, with 7 bases fitting TRBD1. This CDR3 has 14 residues. CDR1 and CDR2 (germline): DFQATT, SNEGSKA (reference sequence). The CDR3 sequence is CSADRASGANVRTF. In DNA, the CDR3 is TGCAGTGCTGACAGGGCTTCTGGGGCCAACGTCCGGACTTTC.

The rearrangement joins TRBV5-8 to TRBJ2-7; 7 nucleotides line up with TRBD2. This CDR3 comprises 16 residues. After removal of 4 bases from V and 2 bases from J, the junction contained 12 bases not matched to a gene. The germline V gene encodes CDR1 SGHTS and CDR2 YDEGEE. In DNA, the CDR3 is TGTGCCAGCAGCCCCAGGGAGGGGATACCTGCCTACGAGCAGTACTTC. This codes for CASSPREGIPAYEQYF.